Listed here are 9 T cell receptor beta chains from one sample, sequenced in a study of molecular identifiers for immune sequencing clone quantification. TCRdb re-derived calls from the PCR reads in MiXCR, one entry per CDR3 protein. Of over 85,000 distinct CDR3 sequences in the sample, 21% were seen once. Input material: naive CD8+ T cells from blood, with Jurkat cell RNA spiked in. As to subset: FACS-sorted CD8+CD4-CCR7+CD45RA+ naive T cells. The receptors were gathered from a human donor in good health. Some libraries in this study had Jurkat cell RNA spiked in.

Turning to this clonotype: This may be a read error: a much more frequent sequence differs by one nucleotide. The CDR3 DNA reads TGTGCCAGCAGTCCACTCAGGGAAGGGGGCACAGATACGCAGTATTTT. The encoded protein is CASSPLREGGTDTQYF. The rearrangement links TRBV12-3 or TRBV12-4 to TRBJ2-3, with D perhaps matching TRBD1 (5 bases). The CDR3 extends over 16 amino acids. V dropped 5 bases and J dropped 1 base, with 16 bases sitting between them.

In its sample, this clonotype was seen many times. This chain links TRBV7-9 with TRBJ2-7; possibly TRBD1 or TRBD2 for D (5 bases each). The CDR3 consists of 13 residues. Per germline, CDR1 SEHNR and CDR2 FQNEAQ (reference sequence). V dropped 2 bases and J dropped 7 bases, with 12 bases sitting between them. Written as DNA, the CDR3 is TGTGCCAGCAGCTTAACAGTGGGACGGGAGCAGTACTTC. The encoded protein is CASSLTVGREQYF.

A note on this clonotype: This may come from a read error, since a much larger clone is one base off. CDR3 protein: CASSYLSLTGSNQPQHF. The CDR3, as DNA: TGTGCCAGCAGTTACTTGAGTTTGACAGGGAGCAATCAGCCCCAGCATTTT. The gene calls are TRBV6-2 or TRBV6-3 and TRBJ1-5, with 7 bases matching TRBD1. CDR3 size: 17 residues. CDR1 and CDR2 (germline): MNHEY, SVGEGT. Germline trimming cut 1 base from V and 1 base from J; bases unmatched to any gene: 7.

This clonotype was picked up one time. The chain employs TRBV4-3 and TRBJ2-2; 9 bases map to TRBD1. J lost 2 bases, V lost 6 bases, and 10 bases had no gene match. Germline V gene data show CDR1 as LGHNA and CDR2 as YSLEER. This CDR3 is built from 17 residues. CDR3 in DNA: TGCGCCAGCAGGAAAGATACAGGGGGCCTTAACACCGGGGAGCTGTTTTTT. It translates to CASRKDTGGLNTGELFF.

This sequence joins TRBV5-1 and TRBJ2-1; D is perhaps TRBD1 or TRBD2 (5 bases each). Germline values: CDR1 SGHRS, CDR2 YFSETQ. Trimming took off 0 bases at V and 9 bases at J, with 10 bases between the two ends. The CDR3 is made up of 13 amino acids. CDR3 protein: CASSLELGAEQFF. As DNA, the CDR3 is TGCGCCAGCAGCTTGGAACTAGGGGCTGAGCAGTTCTTC.

The chain employs TRBV21-1 and TRBJ2-7; the table names TRBD2, a call not compared with the DNA. TRBV21-1 is given as a pseudogene. The CDR3 length is 13 residues. The CDR3 protein is CASSNGGAYGQYF. Written as DNA, the CDR3 is TGTGCCAGCAGCAACGGGGGGGCCTACGGGCAGTACTTC.

This clonotype was observed a handful of times. This chain uses TRBV2 with TRBJ2-2; the D gene is possibly TRBD1 (6 bases). This CDR3 has 15 residues. Germline V CDR1 and CDR2: SNHLY, FYNNEI. V was shortened by 6 bases and J by 1 base, with 12 bases between the two germline ends. The CDR3 bases are TGTGCCAGCAGATCGACAGGCATGAACACCGGGGAGCTGTTTTTT. Its protein is CASRSTGMNTGELFF.

This clonotype was seen repeatedly, ten times or more. This chain links TRBV7-9 with TRBJ2-2; D gene unclear. The CDR3 sequence is 15 residues long. V was clipped by 3 bases and J by 2 bases, with 10 bases between them. From germline, CDR1 is SEHNR and CDR2 FQNEAQ (reference sequence). CDR3 sequence: CASSFEHHNTGELFF. The CDR3 DNA reads TGTGCCAGCAGCTTCGAGCATCATAACACCGGGGAGCTGTTTTTT.

The table lists this clonotype with many counts. This chain connects TRBV28 to TRBJ2-7; a weak D match, TRBD1 (5 bases). CDR1 is MDHEN, CDR2 SYDVKM, per germline. V was trimmed by 3 bases and J by 0 bases, leaving 9 bases between them. This CDR3 is 14 amino acids long. The DNA of the CDR3 is TGTGCCAGCAGTTTGGGGCGTTACTCCTACGAGCAGTACTTC. Its protein product is CASSLGRYSYEQYF.